The T cell receptor beta chain described here comes from a study of OX40 agonist ivuxolimab in advanced cancers. Study-level results: Clonal expansion by week 6 occurred in CD4+ and CD8+ blood T cells (at 0.1 to 3.0 mg/kg). Nonresponders, in some cases, also had low normalized T-cell clonal expansion. Among T cells, CD8+ cells averaged more expanded clones than CD4+ cells.

The CDR3 spans 14 residues. Germline trimming cut 5 bases from V and 7 bases from J; bases unmatched to any gene: 12. The V gene's germline CDR1 is SGHRS and CDR2 YFSETQ. Sampled blood was obtained at baseline, cycle 4 day 1, and cycle 7 day 1. Note on this clone: What it binds is unknown.

Sequencing was performed with immunoSEQ multiplex PCR; in TCRdb, only in-frame clones are kept and a portion is missing. Among 65,000 or so clones listed, 75% to 90% were seen once. Sequenced here: CD4+ or CD8+ T cells sorted from blood, sampled in a trial of the OX40 agonist ivuxolimab. V gene TRBV5-1 combines with J gene TRBJ2-7; 7 nucleotides align to TRBD2. This clonotype was sampled from an adult with an advanced solid tumor such as melanoma, head and neck, liver or kidney cancer. CDR3 nucleotides: TGCGCCAGCAGGCCGACTAGCACCTGGGGGGAGCAGTACTTC. This gives the protein CASRPTSTWGEQYF.